This T cell receptor (beta chain) is from a study of molecular identifiers for immune sequencing clone quantification (dated by TCRdb to the late 2010s). As for the study more broadly: For a replicate experiment, RNA from 20,000 or 100,000 naive CD8 T cells was divided into five aliquots, and four of the five aliquots were sequenced. This methods study benchmarked molecular-identifier clustering-based TCR repertoire sequencing (MIDCIRS) and TCR RNA copy counting, using CD8 T cells to do so. General findings and caveats noted by the study authors: Modeling estimated approximately 3 recovered TCR RNA copies per cell, compared with about 9.8 by digital PCR, which implies roughly 30% capture efficiency. The sizes of highly expanded clones could end up underestimated when identical TCR molecules share a barcode. Naive libraries contained spiked-in Jurkat TCR RNA (approximately ten copies' worth), which is not part of the donor repertoire. Clones above 20 RNA copies held over 97% of molecules in CMV-specific effector cells but under 1% in naive cells. Without barcode sub-clustering, chimeric consensus sequences inflated TCR diversity; chimeras reached as high as 47%. Even against a background of roughly 1 million naive CD8 T cells, spiked-in Jurkat TCR RNA amounting to a single cell's worth was reported to be detectable.

Comment on this clonotype: Its antigen remains undetermined. No per-base quality is available; no much larger clone lies one base away.

Libraries came from PCR. TCRdb shows the sequencer as Illumina HiSeq 4000. Bulk TCR libraries were made following a previously described method, with the TCR primers given in Table S5. Total RNA was purified with the Qiagen AllPrep DNA/RNA kit. Before any analysis, reads coming from multiple sequencing runs of the same library were combined into one pool. The original methods were these. Reads were retained only if an exact TCR constant sequence was present, and the retained reads were trimmed to 150 nt and grouped according to their 12-nt molecular barcodes. Reads in each barcode group were sub-clustered using a 15% Levenshtein threshold, and a quality-weighted consensus sequence was built for each RNA molecule. Non-functional sequences were excluded, and lower-count sequences lying one edit away from another sequence were also excluded. Based on fitting two negative binomial distributions, any barcode sub-cluster with under 20% of the maximum read count was discarded. The public reads were quality trimmed at Q25 with fastp and then assembled into clones with MiXCR by TCRdb, keeping productive beta chains. When rows share a CDR3 protein, they turn into one entry using the most common DNA and genes. The V and J calls reflect TCRdb's pipeline rather than the authors' work. The sample table holds 9,500 to 15,000 distinct CDR3 sequences, of which roughly 15% were seen once. Around 1.5% of the sample lies in the top ten.

The CDR3, from cysteine to phenylalanine, totals 15 residues. Left in the record is the CDR3 DNA by itself, 45 bases read in frame from the first base. Libraries of naive CD8 T cells were generated from about 19,000 to 1,100,000 sorted cells, with 10%, 30% or 50% of the purified RNA used. On a BD FACSAria II, naive CD8 T cells were FACS-sorted as CD8+CD4-CCR7+CD45RA+ and collected into RLT Plus buffer. Detection sensitivity was tested by spiking Jurkat RNA equal to about 10 TCR copies' worth into samples containing about 19,000-1,000,000 naive CD8 T cells. CD8 T cells were enriched using RosetteSep CD8+ T Cell Enrichment Cocktail and Ficoll-Paque, and the enriched cells then underwent ACK red cell lysis.

The material sequenced was naive CD8+ T cells from blood, with Jurkat cell RNA spiked in. In the paper's terms, the cell subset or site label means: FACS-sorted CD8+CD4-CCR7+CD45RA+ naive T cells. The chain couples TRBV12-2 to TRBJ1-5. TRBV12-2 represents a pseudogene. The TCR originated in a human donor in good health. Some libraries in this study had Jurkat cell RNA spiked in. The DNA sequence is given as TGTGCAAGTCGCCCGAACGGAAATAGCAATCAGCCCCAGCATTTT. Its amino acids are CASRPNGNSNQPQHF.